Listed here are 12 T cell receptor beta chains from one sample, sequenced in a study of tumor and adjacent non-tumor tissue in lung cancer. TCRbeta libraries were built with three rounds of nested PCR, modified from ARM-PCR. TCRdb fed the multiplex PCR reads into MiXCR, producing one record per CDR3 protein. Here the sample spans about 86,000 distinct CDR3 sequences, about 77% being singletons. The template was RNA from unsorted bulk tissue. Distant lung tissue was collected more than 3 cm away from the tumor edge. The sequenced material came from distant non-tumor lung tissue. The receptor set was obtained from a woman between 50 and 59 years old with non-small cell lung cancer.

This clonotype was picked up one time. One end of the junction does not line up with germline, which may come from a read error. The chain joins TRBV12-3 or TRBV12-4 to TRBJ2-1; the D is unclear. The CDR3 is 11 amino acids. CDR3 residues: CASSFVYEWLF. DNA for the CDR3: TGTGCCAGCAGTTTCGTCTATGAGTGGTTATTC.

As regards this clonotype: The final CDR3 position lacks the conserved phenylalanine or tryptophan, pointing to a likely read error. The chain links TRBV6-6 to TRBJ2-1; 10 bases align to TRBD1. The CDR3 length is 14 residues. CDR1 and CDR2 (germline): MNHNY, SVGAGI (reference sequence). The CDR3 spells CVSSPGQGSNEQFL. CDR3 DNA sequence: TGTGTCAGCAGTCCGGGACAGGGGAGCAATGAGCAGTTCCTC.

A word on this clonotype: The CDR3 does not end in the conserved phenylalanine or tryptophan, so this is likely a read error. This sequence joins TRBV28 and TRBJ2-1; 14 positions match TRBD2. This CDR3 has 15 residues. CDR1 and CDR2 (germline): MDHEN, SYDVKM. The chain's CDR3 is CASTLGTSGSNEQFI. The CDR3 coding sequence is TGTGCCAGCACTTTAGGGACTAGCGGGAGCAATGAGCAGTTCATC.

In this sample, this clonotype turned up many times. This chain links TRBV6-4 with TRBJ2-1; D is undetermined. Deletions cut 3 bases from V and 10 bases from J, with 16 bases between. The CDR3 loop spans 14 amino acids. Germline V gene sequence: CDR1 MRHNA, CDR2 SNTAGT. CDR3 amino acids: CASSDNEVGEEQFF. The CDR3 DNA is TGTGCCAGCAGTGATAACGAGGTCGGCGAAGAGCAGTTCTTC.

This clonotype was counted only a few times. The conserved final phenylalanine or tryptophan is absent from the CDR3, which likely points to a read error. The chain uses TRBV5-6 and TRBJ2-5; 9 nucleotides match TRBD2. V dropped 3 bases and J dropped 2; count of bases not matched to a gene: 8. The CDR3 is made up of 16 amino acids. CDR1 is SGHDT, CDR2 YYEEEE, per germline. CDR3 coding DNA: TGTGCCAGCAGCTCACCGTCGACTAGCGGTCAAGAGACCCAGTACCTC. Protein product: CASSSPSTSGQETQYL.

As regards this clonotype: At one boundary the junction diverges from the germline segment, which might be a read error. This chain joins TRBV6-1 and TRBJ2-5, with D perhaps TRBD1 (6 bases). Germline CDR1 is MNHNS and CDR2 is SASEGT. CDR3 length: 13 amino acids. In DNA form, the CDR3 reads TGTGCCAGCAGTGTAGTGGGACAAGAGACACAGTACTTC. This translates into CASSVVGQETQYF.

On this clonotype: This sequence may be a read error, since a much larger clone differs from it by one base. The chain carries TRBV30 and TRBJ2-2; 7 positions agree with TRBD1. The V gene's germline CDR1 is GTSNPN and CDR2 SVGIG (reference sequence). The V gene end was trimmed by 4 bases and the J gene end by 8 bases; junction bases not matched to a gene: 4. This CDR3 spans 12 amino acids. CDR3 region: CAWIATGGELFF. CDR3 sequence (DNA): TGTGCCTGGATCGCGACAGGGGGGGAGCTGTTTTTT.

This chain uses TRBV4-1 with TRBJ2-5; no clear D gene. The germline gives CDR1 MGHRA, CDR2 YSYEKL. CDR3 length: 16 amino acids. The ends were cut back, 4 bases at V and 3 bases at J, with 18 bases in the middle. For the CDR3, the DNA is TGCGCCAGCAGCCCCTTTTTCAGCAGGATGGAAGAGACCCAGTACTTC. Its translation: CASSPFFSRMEETQYF.

Note on this clonotype: A junction boundary mismatches the germline segment, possibly from a read error. This chain links TRBV6-5 with TRBJ1-1; D perhaps matches TRBD1 (5 bases). In germline, CDR1 is MNHEY, CDR2 SVGAGI. CDR3 size: 15 residues. CDR3 sequence: CASSLHINRGTEAFF. CDR3 in DNA: TGTGCCAGTAGTTTGCACATAAATAGGGGCACTGAAGCTTTCTTT.

For this clonotype: The missing conserved phenylalanine or tryptophan at the end of this CDR3 makes a read error likely. No DNA is shown, since the ends of the CDR3 on it are uncertain; the CDR3 is the one TCRdb lists. V and J are TRBV12-3 or TRBV12-4 and TRBJ2-2; no check of the table's D call, TRBD2, against the DNA was made. The length of the CDR3 is 17 amino acids, counting both ends. CDR3 residues: CASSGLSGAPGTGELFS.

Note on this clonotype: At one boundary the junction diverges from the germline segment, which might be a read error. The chain carries TRBV4-1 and TRBJ2-7; 8 nucleotides agree with TRBD2. Germline V gene sequence: CDR1 MGHRA, CDR2 YSYEKL. This CDR3 is 14 amino acids long. The CDR3 DNA sequence: TGCGTCAACAGCCAAGACCGGGGGGGCTACGAGCATTACTTC. This translates into CVNSQDRGGYEHYF.

This clonotype was counted ten times or more. The chain joins TRBV5-4 to TRBJ2-5; D remains ambiguous. Deletions cut 0 bases from V and 1 base from J, with 10 bases between. Germline V gene data show CDR1 as SGHNT and CDR2 as YYREEE (reference sequence). The CDR3 loop spans 15 amino acids. This chain's CDR3 is CASSLGVSFQETQYF. CDR3 DNA: TGTGCCAGCAGCTTGGGTGTCAGCTTCCAAGAGACCCAGTACTTC.